The rows below give T cell receptor beta chains drawn from one sample of a study of Graves' ophthalmopathy and Graves' hyperthyroidism. TCRdb re-derived calls from the multiplex PCR reads in MiXCR, one entry per CDR3 protein. The data show 900,000 to 1,200,000 distinct CDR3 sequences, 35% to 45% seen once. Input material: peripheral blood or thyroid tissue (not recorded which). These receptors came from an adult man with Graves' hyperthyroidism. CDR3s include the opening cysteine and the closing phenylalanine or tryptophan. Each record gives: V gene, J gene, D gene, clone size, CDR3 DNA, CDR3 protein. The D gene is left open where the match is weak. A row's size may be missing; if present it is once, few, many or a size class.

TRBV14,TRBJ2-7,.,many,TGTGCCAGCAGCCAGGGACCAGCTTATGGATACGAGCAGTACTTC,CASSQGPAYGYEQYF
TRBV20-1,TRBJ1-4,TRBD1,few,TGCAGTGCTAGACCCGGGACAGGGGGAGAAAAACTGTTTTTT,CSARPGTGGEKLFF
TRBV12-3/TRBV12-4,TRBJ2-6,.,.,TGTGCCAGTGGACGGTCTGAGGCCAACGTCCTGACTTTC,CASGRSEANVLTF
TRBV2,TRBJ1-2,TRBD1,few,TGTGCCAGCAGTGAGGGACAGGGGATTGGCGGCTACACCTTC,CASSEGQGIGGYTF
TRBV29-1,TRBJ2-3,.,.,TGCAGCGTTGAATACGCAGATACGCAGTATTTT,CSVEYADTQYF
TRBV5-1,TRBJ1-2,TRBD1,many,TGCGCCAGCAGCTTGGTCGGACGAGGGGGCACAGCTAACTATGGCTACACCTTC,CASSLVGRGGTANYGYTF
TRBV6-5,TRBJ2-5,TRBD1,many,TGTGCCAGCATGGGGACAGGGGGGAGAGCGGAGACCCAGTACTTC,CASMGTGGRAETQYF
TRBV12-3/TRBV12-4,TRBJ2-2,.,.,TGTGCCAGCAGCTCGGACACCGGGGAGCTGTCTTGG,CASSSDTGELSW
TRBV19,TRBJ1-6,TRBD1,.,TGTGCCAGTAGTGAGGGGGCTCATTCACCCCTCCACTTT,CASSEGAHSPLHF
TRBV10-2,TRBJ2-7,TRBD1,.,TGCGCCAGCAGTACCCTGACAGGGGGCGTAGTAGACGAGCAGTACTTC,CASSTLTGGVVDEQYF
TRBV4-1,TRBJ1-2,.,.,TGCGCCAGCAGCCGAGCAGGGACCTATGGCTACACCTTC,CASSRAGTYGYTF
TRBV15,TRBJ1-5,.,.,TGTGCCACCAGCGTTTCAGGGCCCAGTCAGCCCCAGCATTTT,CATSVSGPSQPQHF
TRBV20-1,TRBJ2-3,TRBD1,many,TGCAGCATGGAATCGGGACAGGAGTACAATCAGCCCCAGTATTTT,CSMESGQEYNQPQYF
TRBV29-1,TRBJ1-2,.,many,TGCAGCGTTGCGGGGGGTACCAACTATGGCTACACCTTC,CSVAGGTNYGYTF
TRBV7-6,TRBJ2-3,.,.,TGTGCCAGCAGCTTAGGGTTCGCGGGCACAGATACGCAGTATTTT,CASSLGFAGTDTQYF
TRBV10-3,TRBJ2-6,TRBD1,.,TGTGCGACAGGGACCCGGAGTGGGGCCAACGTCCTGACTTTC,CATGTRSGANVLTF
TRBV7-2,TRBJ1-2,TRBD1,.,TGTGCCAGCAGCCCCCGGGACAGGGGTGGCTACACCTTC,CASSPRDRGGYTF
TRBV4-3,TRBJ2-2,.,few,TGCGCCAGCAGCCAAGAAAGCGGTCTCAGGGAGCTGTTTTTT,CASSQESGLRELFF
TRBV28,TRBJ1-1,TRBD1,.,TGTGCCAGCAGAACCGCCGACAGGGCTTCCACTGAAGCTTTCTTT,CASRTADRASTEAFF
TRBV7-9,TRBJ1-5,.,many,TGTGCCAGCAGCTTCTCGGACCTAGGCAATCAGCCCCAGCATTTT,CASSFSDLGNQPQHF
TRBV2,TRBJ1-2,.,many,TGTGCCAGCAGTGCAGACAGTAACTATGGCTACACCTTC,CASSADSNYGYTF
TRBV7-2,TRBJ1-2,.,.,TGTGCCAGCAGTCGTCCGAGTGGCTACACCTTC,CASSRPSGYTF
TRBV20-1,TRBJ1-2,.,.,TGCAGTGCAACCGGGCCGACTTATGGCTACACCTTC,CSATGPTYGYTF
TRBV20-1,TRBJ1-6,.,many,TGCAGTGCTGCCACAGCCGGCTCCTATAATTCACCCCTCCACTTT,CSAATAGSYNSPLHF
TRBV10-2,TRBJ2-7,.,.,TGCGCCAGCAGTGAGTCAGGTAGGGACTACGAGCAGTACTTC,CASSESGRDYEQYF